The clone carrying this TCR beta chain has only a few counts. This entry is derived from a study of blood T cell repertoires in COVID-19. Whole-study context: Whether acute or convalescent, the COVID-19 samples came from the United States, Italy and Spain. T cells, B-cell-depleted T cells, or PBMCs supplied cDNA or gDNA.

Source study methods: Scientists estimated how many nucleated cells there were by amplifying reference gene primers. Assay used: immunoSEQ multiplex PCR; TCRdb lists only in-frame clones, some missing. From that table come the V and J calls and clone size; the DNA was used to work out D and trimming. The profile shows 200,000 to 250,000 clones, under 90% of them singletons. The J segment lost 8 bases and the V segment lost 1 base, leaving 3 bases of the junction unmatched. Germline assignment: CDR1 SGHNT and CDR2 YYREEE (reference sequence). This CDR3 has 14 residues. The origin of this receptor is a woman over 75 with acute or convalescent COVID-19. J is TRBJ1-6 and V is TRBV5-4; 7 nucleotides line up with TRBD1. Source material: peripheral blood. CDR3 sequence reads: CASSLQGVDSPLHF. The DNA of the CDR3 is TGTGCCAGCAGCTTGCAGGGGGTAGATTCACCCCTCCACTTT.